This entry concerns a single T cell receptor beta chain. Its specificity is not known. This specimen belongs to a study of a mutant IDH1 vaccine in newly diagnosed glioma. CDR1 is LGHNA, CDR2 YSLEER, per germline. The CDR3 covers 15 residues. The V and J ends lost 2 bases and 1 base respectively, with 9 bases between them. Here immunoSEQ multiplex PCR was the method, and the copy in TCRdb shows in-frame clones only, minus some. The sample has more than 25,000 clones, approximately 90% seen once. Time point noted: week 5, during vaccination. Topical imiquimod was applied with each vaccine dose, which held 300 ug of mutant IDH1 20-mer peptide.

Sequencing used peripheral blood mononuclear cells (PBMCs), obtained from a glioma patient whose treatment included an IDH1 peptide vaccine. V gene TRBV4-3 combines with J gene TRBJ2-1, with a weak D call TRBD2 (6 bases). The clonotype comes from a woman between 40 and 55 years old with glioma. Some clones in this sample may be carry-over from other donors' samples. The CDR3 spells CASSQTSWSYNEQFF. CDR3 DNA sequence: TGCGCCAGCAGCCAAACTAGCTGGTCCTACAATGAGCAGTTCTTC.